The clone carrying this T cell receptor beta chain was found once. The sample is drawn from a study of human T cells and chemical hapten exposure. Across the study: There were per-sample TCR yield variations, arising mainly from small pooled library volume differences.

CDR3 length equals 16 residues. CDR1 and CDR2 from the germline V gene are SEHNR and FQNEAQ (reference sequence). V was pared by 1 base and J by 0 bases, with 12 bases between. Original processing notes: Samples contained a median of about 96,000 TCRs, with a range of roughly 23,224 to 700,000. MiXCR, applied by TCRdb to the RACE reads, yields one record per CDR3 protein. These V and J calls derive from TCRdb rather than the authors' analysis. The sample lists more than 150,000 distinct CDR3 sequences; approximately 24% were seen once. Noted time point: patch test 3, about 24 weeks after DPC sensitization. Treatment meaning: therapeutic diphenylcyclopropenone sensitization with weekly scalp DPC.

This TCR derives from a middle-aged woman with alopecia areata. Some clones in this sample may be carry-over from other donors' samples. The chain uses TRBV7-9 and TRBJ1-1, with TRBD1 as a possible D gene (6 bases). The starting material was whole blood, obtained in connection with sensitization to the hapten diphenylcyclopropenone (DPC). The CDR3 nucleotides are TGTGCCAGCAGCTTAGGTGAAGGACAGCTGAACACTGAAGCTTTCTTT. This translates into CASSLGEGQLNTEAFF. Filled out from reference TRBV7-9 and TRBJ1-1, the complete variable domain reads DTGVSQNPRHKITKRGQNVTFRCDPISEHNRLYWYRQTLGQGPEFLTYFQNEAQLEKSRLLSDRFSAERPKGSFSTLEIQRTEQGDSAMYLCASSLGEGQLNTEAFFGQGTRLTVV.